The text below deals with one T cell receptor beta chain. Libraries were prepared by immunoSEQ multiplex PCR; TCRdb keeps only in-frame clonotypes and omits some of them. Among under 200,000 clones listed, approximately 94% were seen once. CDR3 length: 16 residues. CDR1 and CDR2 from the germline V gene are SEHNR and FQNEAQ (reference sequence). Trimming at V came to 5 bases and at J to 3 bases, leaving 9 bases not matched to a gene. The data were obtained in a study of T cell responses to AZD1222 COVID-19 vaccine. The source of this sequence is an adult in good health. The chain links TRBV7-9 to TRBJ1-2, with 10 bases fitting TRBD1. Material: peripheral blood, obtained on day 0 of AZD1222 vaccination. As DNA, the CDR3 is TGTGCCAGCAGCCCTCGGGACAGGGGAGGGGACTATGGCTACACCTTC. As protein: CASSPRDRGGDYGYTF. The full variable domain, rest sourced from reference TRBV7-9 and TRBJ1-2, is DTGVSQNPRHKITKRGQNVTFRCDPISEHNRLYWYRQTLGQGPEFLTYFQNEAQLEKSRLLSDRFSAERPKGSFSTLEIQRTEQGDSAMYLCASSPRDRGGDYGYTFGSGTRLTVV.